Below are 20 T cell receptor beta chains sequenced from a single sample in a study of blood T cell repertoires in COVID-19. Clones were read by immunoSEQ multiplex PCR, and TCRdb kept only the in-frame ones, dropping some. The sample has about 140,000 clones; 80% are singletons. Sequencing used peripheral blood. The receptor set was obtained from a man between 65 and 85 years old who had recovered from COVID-19.

The rearrangement uses TRBV1 and TRBJ2-7; the tabulated D call, TRBD2, remains unverified against the DNA. TRBV1 has pseudogene status. There are 17 residues in the CDR3. CDR3 sequence reads: CTSSQINGGQNTYEQYF. The CDR3 DNA is TGCACCAGCAGCCAAATTAACGGGGGGCAGAACACCTACGAGCAGTACTTC.

This rearrangement joins TRBV3-1 (or the pseudogene TRBV3-2) to TRBJ2-1, with 8 positions matching TRBD2. Germline CDR1 reads LGHDT; CDR2 reads YNNKEL (reference sequence). This CDR3 is built from 17 residues. Trimming at V came to 2 bases and at J to 6 bases, leaving 12 bases not matched to a gene. CDR3 amino acids: CASSQREPGLGPNEQFF. CDR3 sequence (DNA): TGTGCCAGCAGCCAAAGAGAACCGGGACTAGGACCCAATGAGCAGTTCTTC.

The chain is built from TRBV4-2 and TRBJ2-7; D possibly corresponds to TRBD2 (6 bases). The germline gives CDR1 LGHNA, CDR2 YNFKEQ. The V end lost 3 bases, the J end lost 1 base, and 13 bases lay between the germline ends. The CDR3 sequence is 15 residues long. This CDR3 reads CASSHQGRGSYEQYF. The CDR3, as DNA: TGTGCCAGCAGCCACCAAGGTCGGGGGTCCTACGAGCAGTACTTC.

V and J are TRBV5-6 and TRBJ2-1; unclear D gene. This CDR3 has 14 amino acids. Germline values: CDR1 SGHDT, CDR2 YYEEEE. Trimming took off 6 bases at V and 4 bases at J, with 14 bases between the two ends. CDR3 sequence (DNA): TGTGCCAGCAATCACAGAGCTCGGTACAATGAGCAGTTCTTC. Its protein product is CASNHRARYNEQFF.

The gene calls are TRBV7-9 and TRBJ2-7; D not resolved. Germline lookup yields CDR1 SEHNR and CDR2 FQNEAQ (reference sequence). V dropped 3 bases and J dropped 0 bases, with 18 bases sitting between them. The CDR3 is 17 residues long. CDR3 residues: CASSFPTIALSSYEQYF. For the CDR3, the DNA is TGTGCCAGCAGCTTCCCCACTATAGCCTTGAGCTCCTACGAGCAGTACTTC.

The rearrangement uses TRBV6-2 or TRBV6-3 and TRBJ2-7; D gene unclear. There are 18 residues in the CDR3. CDR1 is MNHEY and CDR2 is SVGEGT in the germline V gene. The V and J ends lost 2 bases and 0 bases respectively, with 20 bases between them. DNA for the CDR3: TGTGCCAGCAGTTACCTCGTTACAGACCCGAAAAGCTCCTACGAGCAGTACTTC. Translating it yields CASSYLVTDPKSSYEQYF.

The gene calls are TRBV20-1 and TRBJ2-7; a weak D match, TRBD2 (5 bases). CDR1 is DFQATT, CDR2 SNEGSKA, per germline (reference sequence). The CDR3 loop spans 12 amino acids. Trimming shortened V by 3 bases and J by 0 bases, and 6 bases separated the two germline ends. The CDR3 is CSASTSSYEQYF. The CDR3 bases are TGCAGTGCTAGTACTAGCTCCTACGAGCAGTACTTC.

The chain couples TRBV5-1 to TRBJ2-3, with TRBD2 as a possible D gene (6 bases). The V gene's germline CDR1 is SGHRS and CDR2 YFSETQ. This CDR3 has 14 amino acids. The V end was cut by 1 base, the J end by 6 bases, with 12 bases between. The CDR3: CASSLSAGIDTQYF. DNA of the CDR3: TGCGCCAGCAGCTTGTCGGCGGGGATTGATACGCAGTATTTT.

Only a few counts were recorded for this clone. This chain joins TRBV21-1 and TRBJ1-2; TRBD1, the table's D call, was not compared with the DNA. TRBV21-1 is tagged as a pseudogene. The CDR3 loop spans 16 amino acids. The CDR3 DNA sequence: TGTGCCAGCAGCAAAGCGCTTTGGCAGGAAGACTATGGCTACACCTTC. As protein: CASSKALWQEDYGYTF.

This clone was seen only once. The chain employs TRBV11-2 and TRBJ1-1; no definite D call. Per the germline V gene, CDR1 is SGHAT and CDR2 is FQNNGV. This CDR3 is built from 14 residues. Trimming left V 4 bases short and J 3 bases short, with 12 bases between. In DNA form, the CDR3 reads TGTGCCAGCAGCTCCTGGCGCGCGGACACTGAAGCTTTCTTT. This translates into CASSSWRADTEAFF. Based on the CDR3 plus reference TRBV11-2 and TRBJ1-1, the full variable domain is EAGVAQSPRYKIIEKRQSVAFWCNPISGHATLYWYQQILGQGPKLLIQFQNNGVVDDSQLPKDRFSAERLKGVDSTLKIQPAKLEDSAVYLCASSSWRADTEAFFGQGTRLTVV.

V and J are TRBV19 and TRBJ2-1; D might be TRBD2 (6 bases). Trimming removed 8 bases from V and 15 bases from J, with 14 bases in between. CDR1 is LNHDA, CDR2 SQIVND, per germline (reference sequence). This CDR3 is 10 amino acids long. The chain's CDR3 is CASGDWGRFF. Here the CDR3 DNA reads TGTGCCAGTGGGGACTGGGGCCGGTTCTTC.

The J gene is TRBJ2-1, the V gene TRBV10-3; 12 bases are a match to TRBD2. CDR3 length: 17 residues. V lost 4 bases to trimming and J lost 2 bases; unmatched junction nucleotides: 6. The germline V gene encodes CDR1 ENHRY and CDR2 SYGVKD. The CDR3 sequence: CAISGSGLAGTYNEQFF. CDR3 DNA sequence: TGTGCCATCAGTGGTTCCGGACTAGCGGGAACCTACAATGAGCAGTTCTTC.

The rearrangement joins TRBV19 to TRBJ2-1; tentatively, D is TRBD2 (5 bases). The ends were cut back, 9 bases at V and 1 base at J, with 7 bases in the middle. Germline V gene lookup returns CDR1 LNHDA and CDR2 SQIVND (reference sequence). CDR3 length: 12 residues. The CDR3 bases are TGTGCCAGCGGGGAATCCTACAATGAGCAGTTCTTC. It specifies CASGESYNEQFF.

The gene calls are TRBV6-5 and TRBJ2-2; D perhaps matches TRBD2 (6 bases). CDR3 length: 14 amino acids. V gave up 6 bases and J gave up 4 bases, with 12 bases separating them. Germline V gene lookup returns CDR1 MNHEY and CDR2 SVGAGI. CDR3 residues: CASRLRGFTGELFF. The CDR3 DNA is TGTGCCAGCAGACTACGGGGGTTCACCGGGGAGCTGTTTTTT.

This clone showed up just once. The V and J genes are TRBV2 and TRBJ2-3, with 12 bases matching TRBD2. This CDR3 is built from 15 residues. Germline lookup yields CDR1 SNHLY and CDR2 FYNNEI. V shed 6 bases, J shed 0 bases, and the junction held 1 base outside the gene matches. CDR3 in DNA: TGTGCCAGCAGGGGGACTAGCGGGAGCACAGATACGCAGTATTTT. Translation gives CASRGTSGSTDTQYF.

This sequence joins TRBV9 and TRBJ1-5, with D possibly TRBD1 on 5 matching bases. V was shortened by 0 bases and J by 6 bases, with 13 bases between the two germline ends. CDR1 is SGDLS and CDR2 is YYNGEE in the germline V gene. CDR3 size: 15 residues. This CDR3 is CASSVGNSQGQPQHF. The CDR3 region has the DNA TGTGCCAGCAGCGTAGGCAACAGCCAGGGTCAGCCCCAGCATTTT.

This rearrangement joins TRBV3-1 (or the pseudogene TRBV3-2) to TRBJ1-1, with 7 bases lining up with TRBD1. This CDR3 has 16 amino acids. Per the germline V gene, CDR1 is LGHDT and CDR2 is YNNKEL (reference sequence). The junction had 13 bases not matched to a gene; V was cut back by 4 bases and J by 5 bases. In DNA form, the CDR3 reads TGTGCCAGCAGCCTTAGAAAACGGGGGACAGCTACTGAAGCTTTCTTT. This codes for CASSLRKRGTATEAFF.

The chain carries TRBV7-2 and TRBJ2-2, with 11 bases matching TRBD2. The CDR3 runs to 19 residues. J was trimmed by 5 bases and V by 2 bases; bases with no gene match: 13. From germline, CDR1 is SGHTA and CDR2 FQGNSA. The CDR3 region has the DNA TGTGCCAGCAGCTTATTCCTTCTGGCTAGCGGGAGGAAAACCGGGGAGCTGTTTTTT. Its protein product is CASSLFLLASGRKTGELFF. Combining the CDR3 with reference TRBV7-2 and TRBJ2-2 gives the whole variable domain GAGVSQSPSNKVTEKGKDVELRCDPISGHTALYWYRQSLGQGLEFLIYFQGNSAPDKSGLPSDRFSAERTGGSVSTLTIQRTQQEDSAVYLCASSLFLLASGRKTGELFFGEGSRLTVL.

V and J are TRBV5-1 and TRBJ2-3; 13 bases are a match to TRBD2. The length of the CDR3 is 16 residues. Germline V gene lookup returns CDR1 SGHRS and CDR2 YFSETQ. V gave up 3 bases and J gave up 4 bases; unmatched junction bases: 5. As DNA, the CDR3 is TGCGCCAGCAGCTACGGGACTAGCGGGATCTCAGATACGCAGTATTTT. As protein: CASSYGTSGISDTQYF.

This clone is a singleton in its sample. The chain carries TRBV4-1 and TRBJ2-7; no reliable D call. The CDR3 extends over 14 amino acids. V shed 0 bases and J shed 0 bases, with 6 bases lying between them. Germline V lookup: CDR1 MGHRA, CDR2 YSYEKL. CDR3 in DNA: TGCGCCAGCAGCCAAGACATTAGCTCCTACGAGCAGTACTTC. Translating gives CASSQDISSYEQYF.